This TCR beta chain was found in a study of siplizumab effects on memory and regulatory T cells. Study observations and caveats: Mappable alloreactive CD4+ clones were on average about 62% Treg-derived with siplizumab, around 30% in controls.

Assay used: immunoSEQ multiplex PCR; TCRdb lists only in-frame clones, some missing. This sample yields around 61,000 clones, of which about 98% are seen a single time; roughly 1.1% belongs to the top ten. Unmatched junction bases numbered 12, after V lost 5 bases and J lost 4 bases. The CDR3 is 16 amino acids. Germline-derived CDR1 and CDR2 are SEHNR and FQNEAQ (reference sequence). Comment on this clone: The antigen is unknown.

The specimen sequenced was naive CD8+ T cells sorted from blood. The TCR sequence derives from a human donor in good health. The genes are TRBV7-9 and TRBJ1-2; 8 nucleotides match TRBD1. This chain's CDR3 is CASSPSPGQGGYGYTF. As DNA, the CDR3 is TGTGCCAGCAGCCCATCCCCTGGACAGGGTGGCTATGGCTACACCTTC.